This TCR beta chain was found in a study of T cell clones after liver transplantation. Turning to the study itself: A pre-transplant mixed lymphocyte reaction with TCRbeta sequencing defined graft-donor-reactive clones followed in post-transplant blood. Third-party-reactive TCRbeta sequences from pre-transplant mixed lymphocyte reactions served as antigen-independent comparators.

This clone turned up a few times. Its antigen remains unidentified. Germline V lookup: CDR1 LGHNA, CDR2 YSLEER. Losses at the gene ends were 0 bases for V and 6 bases for J; bases not matched to a gene: 7. This CDR3 contains 16 residues. Study-level results: A larger donor-reactive than third-party decline suggested partial antigen-specific deletion.

Method: immunoSEQ multiplex PCR; TCRdb's copy keeps in-frame clones and lacks some. The sample consists of more than 75,000 clones, 70% to 85% of them appearing once. V and J are TRBV4-3 and TRBJ2-3; 9 positions agree with TRBD1. Here the sequenced sample was CD4+ T cells from blood, taken almost 47 months after liver transplant. The sequence was collected from a human patient who received a liver transplant. Some T cells may have originated in the graft donor. The CDR3 DNA sequence: TGCGCCAGCAGCCAAGATACTCCGGGACAGGGTGATACGCAGTATTTT. This sequence encodes CASSQDTPGQGDTQYF.